A selection of T cell receptor beta chains follows, all from one sample in a study of T cell changes during pregnancy in multiple sclerosis. Data came from immunoSEQ multiplex PCR; TCRdb stores just in-frame clones and leaves some out. The top ten clones hold around 3% of a sample with roughly 80,000 clones, 92% of them seen once. The material was peripheral blood, obtained before pregnancy. The receptors stem from a female donor with multiple sclerosis, enrolled in a pregnancy study. Each CDR3 is given with its conserved first and last residue. D genes are given only for firm matches. Rows may omit the clone size; those that give it use once, few, many or a size class.

v_gene	j_gene	d_gene	len	abundance	CDR3aa	CDR3nt
TRBV11-2	TRBJ1-5	NA	14	NA	CASSLVNQGQPQHF	TGTGCCAGCAGCTTAGTGAATCAGGGTCAGCCCCAGCATTTT
TRBV14	TRBJ1-4	NA	12	NA	CASSHTYEKLFF	TGTGCCAGCAGCCACACATATGAAAAACTGTTTTTT
TRBV5-1	TRBJ2-1	NA	16	once	CASSLVSGVAINEQFF	TGCGCCAGCAGCTTGGTGAGCGGTGTCGCGATCAATGAGCAGTTCTTC
TRBV19	TRBJ1-5	TRBD1	16	NA	CASSPARGQRNQPQHF	TGTGCCAGTAGTCCCGCCAGGGGGCAACGTAATCAGCCCCAGCATTTT
TRBV5-4	TRBJ2-1	TRBD1	15	NA	CASSSTGGVGYEQFF	TGTGCCAGCAGCTCGACAGGGGGCGTTGGTTATGAGCAGTTCTTC
TRBV5-1	TRBJ2-7	NA	13	once	CASSYRDPYEQYF	TGCGCCAGCAGCTACAGGGACCCCTACGAGCAGTACTTC
TRBV9	TRBJ2-3	TRBD1	13	NA	CASSAGQTDTQYF	TGTGCCAGCAGCGCGGGACAGACAGATACGCAGTATTTT
TRBV4-1	TRBJ1-5	TRBD1	15	NA	CASGTLMTGNQPQHF	TGCGCCAGCGGGACCCTCATGACAGGGAATCAGCCCCAGCATTTT
TRBV6-5	TRBJ2-1	TRBD2	14	NA	CASRASPSGNEQFF	TGTGCCAGCAGAGCTAGCCCTAGCGGCAATGAGCAGTTCTTC
TRBV27	TRBJ2-2	TRBD2	16	once	CASSLGLARFTGELFF	TGTGCCAGCAGTTTAGGACTAGCGCGATTCACCGGGGAGCTGTTTTTT
TRBV11-2	TRBJ2-3	NA	15	NA	CASSLGGVWADTQYF	TGTGCCAGCAGCTTAGGGGGGGTATGGGCAGATACGCAGTATTTT
TRBV6-1	TRBJ2-7	NA	13	NA	CASSERGSYEQYF	TGTGCCAGCAGTGAAAGGGGATCCTACGAGCAGTACTTC
TRBV7-9	TRBJ1-2	NA	15	NA	CASSFGGSGVYGYTF	TGTGCCAGCAGCTTCGGAGGGTCGGGCGTCTATGGCTACACCTTC
TRBV10-3	TRBJ2-5	TRBD1	13	once	CATAPPRGETQYF	TGTGCCACCGCGCCGCCCAGGGGGGAGACCCAGTACTTC
TRBV11-3	TRBJ2-1	TRBD1	15	NA	CASSAGQGANYEQFF	TGTGCCAGCAGCGCCGGGCAGGGGGCGAATTATGAGCAGTTCTTC
TRBV2	TRBJ2-6	NA	18	NA	CASSDRGYRYNRANVLTF	TGTGCCAGCAGTGACCGTGGTTACCGATACAATCGGGCCAACGTCCTGACTTTC
TRBV5-1	TRBJ2-1	TRBD2	15	once	CASSQGTSGRAQQFF	TGCGCCAGCAGCCAAGGGACTAGCGGGAGGGCCCAGCAGTTCTTC
TRBV11-3	TRBJ2-4	TRBD1	14	NA	CASSSFLQGDIQYF	TGTGCCAGCAGCTCTTTTTTACAGGGGGACATTCAGTACTTC
TRBV5-1	TRBJ1-1	TRBD1	14	NA	CASSLSGGKTEAFF	TGCGCCAGCAGCCTGTCAGGGGGCAAAACTGAAGCTTTCTTT
TRBV13	TRBJ2-7	NA	15	NA	CASSLMRGDWYEQYF	TGTGCCAGCAGCTTAATGCGCGGGGACTGGTACGAGCAGTACTTC
TRBV5-1	TRBJ1-2	NA	15	NA	CASSFDSTANYGYTF	TGCGCCAGCAGCTTCGACAGTACCGCTAACTATGGCTACACCTTC
TRBV6-1	TRBJ1-3	TRBD1	14	NA	CASLPGGQGGTIYF	TGTGCCAGCCTACCTGGGGGACAGGGGGGTACCATATATTTT
TRBV7-6	TRBJ2-1	NA	15	NA	CASSRSSEFYNEQFF	TGTGCCAGCAGCCGCTCTAGCGAATTCTACAATGAGCAGTTCTTC